The sequence of this TCR beta chain was determined in a study of blood T cell repertoires in COVID-19. Data came from immunoSEQ multiplex PCR; TCRdb stores just in-frame clones and leaves some out. This table holds under 250,000 clones, about 84% found once. The sequence derives from a woman of 80 years or more with COVID-19, enrolled during active disease. The sequenced sample was peripheral blood.

Here the CDR3 DNA reads TGTGCCAGTAGACGGAGCGGGGACACAGATACGCAGTATTTT. Amino acid sequence: CASRRSGDTDTQYF. The chain links TRBV19 to TRBJ2-3, with 7 nucleotides matching TRBD2. The CDR3 is 14 residues long. Trimming at V came to 6 bases and at J to 2 bases, leaving 5 bases not matched to a gene. Looked up from germline, CDR1 is LNHDA and CDR2 is SQIVND (reference sequence).